This entry is about one T cell receptor (beta chain). The data were obtained in a study of early T cells in non-severe SARS-CoV-2 infection. At the level of the study: The chains were unpaired, and the sequenced material was bulk RNA from unsorted whole blood.

cDNA molecules, individually, were tagged with unique molecular identifiers. From the 5' RACE reads, TCRdb called clonotypes with MiXCR, one entry per CDR3 protein. This sample has 50,000 to 60,000 distinct CDR3 sequences, with approximately 10% found just once. Germline V lookup: CDR1 SGHAT, CDR2 FQNNGV. V was pared by 4 bases and J by 3 bases, with 4 bases of the junction left unmatched. This CDR3 contains 14 residues. The sample consisted of whole blood, taken at baseline. This chain links TRBV11-2 with TRBJ2-7, with TRBD1 identical over 9 bases. This sequence originates from an adult who was a healthcare worker with PCR-confirmed SARS-CoV-2 infection or an uninfected control (not recorded which). The CDR3 region has the DNA TGTGCCAGCAGCTCCTGGGACAGGGACTACGAGCAGTACTTC. Protein sequence: CASSSWDRDYEQYF.